The T cell receptor beta chain described here comes from a study of CD8+CD57+ T cells in acquired aplastic anemia. Study overall: Quantities of DNA derived from sorted CD4+ and CD8+ cells averaged around 3 ug.

Study-wide points: Researchers report that approximately 28 CD8+ CDR3 sequences appeared in both patients and controls.

This clonotype was detected ten times or more. Its antigen remains unidentified. Investigators profiled TCR beta VDJ and CDR3 from genomic DNA template. From the reads, TCRdb called clonotypes with MiXCR, one entry per CDR3 protein. The profile shows about 160,000 distinct CDR3 sequences, under 55% of them singletons. Patients picked for sequencing had shown CD8+CD57+ cell expansion detected by flow cytometry. The CDR3 is made up of 14 amino acids. V lost 2 bases and J lost 2, with 7 bases in between. CDR1 and CDR2 (germline): MNHEY, SVGAGI. This chain joins TRBV6-5 and TRBJ1-3, with a possible D match to TRBD1 (5 bases). Specimen: sorted CD4+, CD8+, or CD8+CD57+ T cells (not recorded which) from PBMCs. The TCR originated in a human donor with aplastic anemia. The CDR3 loop reads CASSYGGTGNTIYF. CDR3 coding DNA: TGTGCCAGCAGTTACGGGGGGACTGGAAACACCATATATTTT.